This TCR beta chain was identified during a study of blood T cell repertoires in COVID-19. Study at large: Acute and convalescent COVID-19 specimens originated in the United States, Italy and Spain. Sources were T cells, B-cell-depleted T cells, or PBMCs; the material itself was cDNA or gDNA.

This clone was seen a single time. V lost 2 bases to trimming and J lost 2 bases; unmatched junction nucleotides: 2. CDR1 and CDR2 (germline): MNHNS, SASEGT. The CDR3 runs 14 residues. Source study methods: Estimates of nucleated cell counts were drawn from the amplification of reference gene primers. Clones were read by immunoSEQ multiplex PCR, and TCRdb kept only the in-frame ones, dropping some. That table is the source of V, J and clone size, and D and trimming were worked out from the DNA. The repertoire holds 80,000 to 95,000 clones, with 80% to 85% as singletons. The rearrangement uses TRBV6-1 and TRBJ2-7; 8 bases map to TRBD1. The specimen was peripheral blood. This sequence was found in a woman over 75 with active or convalescent COVID-19. CDR3 nucleotide sequence: TGTGCCAGCAGTGAAAGGACAGGGCCCTACGAGCAGTACTTC. Its protein product is CASSERTGPYEQYF.